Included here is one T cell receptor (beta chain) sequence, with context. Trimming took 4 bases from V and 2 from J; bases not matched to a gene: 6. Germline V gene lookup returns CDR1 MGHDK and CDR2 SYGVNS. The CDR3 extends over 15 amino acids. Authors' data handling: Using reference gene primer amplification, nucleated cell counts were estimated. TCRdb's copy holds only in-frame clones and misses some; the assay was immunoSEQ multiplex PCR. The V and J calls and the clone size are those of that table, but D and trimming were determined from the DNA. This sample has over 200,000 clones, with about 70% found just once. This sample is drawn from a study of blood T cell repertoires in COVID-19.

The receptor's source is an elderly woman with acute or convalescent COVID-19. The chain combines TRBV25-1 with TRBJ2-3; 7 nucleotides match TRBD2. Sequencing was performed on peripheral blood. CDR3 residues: CASSAWGGNTDTQYF. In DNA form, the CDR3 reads TGTGCCAGCAGTGCCTGGGGGGGGAACACAGATACGCAGTATTTT.